This T cell receptor (beta chain) was profiled in a study of T cells after yellow fever vaccination. TCRdb re-derived calls from the 5' RACE reads in MiXCR, one entry per CDR3 protein. The top ten clones hold around 2.3% of a sample with approximately 120,000 distinct CDR3 sequences, 7.4% of them seen once. V dropped 3 bases and J dropped 4; count of bases not matched to a gene: 5. Germline V CDR1 and CDR2: SGHTA, FQGNSA. The CDR3 has 15 residues. This clonotype was picked up many times. This chain uses TRBV7-2 with TRBJ2-3; 9 bases align to TRBD2. The origin of this receptor is a man younger than 30 who received the YFV17D yellow fever vaccine. The material sequenced was CD4+ T cells sorted from PBMCs, taken roughly 10 days after the first yellow fever vaccination. The CDR3 loop is CASSFGSGGADTQYF. DNA for the CDR3: TGTGCCAGCAGCTTCGGTAGCGGGGGAGCAGATACGCAGTATTTT.